This T cell receptor beta chain was sequenced in a study of OX40 agonist ivuxolimab in advanced cancers. Study-wide background: Patients took ivuxolimab, an agonistic anti-OX40 (CD134) antibody. Patients achieving partial responses numbered three: one hepatocellular carcinoma case and two cutaneous melanoma cases.

Trimming at V came to 7 bases and at J to 8 bases, leaving 7 bases not matched to a gene. The CDR3 has 13 residues. Germline V gives CDR1 SNHLY, CDR2 FYNNEI. Profiling relied on immunoSEQ multiplex PCR, and the TCRdb table lists in-frame clones only, not all of them. This sample has about 150,000 clones, with 85% to 95% found just once. This sample comprised CD4+ or CD8+ T cells sorted from blood, obtained in a trial of the OX40 agonist ivuxolimab. The sequence derives from an adult with an advanced solid tumor such as melanoma, head and neck, liver or kidney cancer. V usage is TRBV2 and J usage is TRBJ1-4; TRBD1 agrees at 7 bases. The CDR3 loop is CASNRQGREKLFF. The CDR3 coding sequence is TGTGCCAGCAATCGACAGGGACGAGAAAAACTGTTTTTT.